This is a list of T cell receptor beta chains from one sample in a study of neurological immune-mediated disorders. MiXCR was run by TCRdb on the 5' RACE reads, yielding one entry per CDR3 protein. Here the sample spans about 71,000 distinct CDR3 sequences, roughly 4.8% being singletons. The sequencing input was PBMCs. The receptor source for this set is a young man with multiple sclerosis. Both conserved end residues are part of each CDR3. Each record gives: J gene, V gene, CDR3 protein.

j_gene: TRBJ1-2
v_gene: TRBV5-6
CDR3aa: CASSAGTGYNYGYTF

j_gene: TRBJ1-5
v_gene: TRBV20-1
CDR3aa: CSAMKQGVGRPQHF

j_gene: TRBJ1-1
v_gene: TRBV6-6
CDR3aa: CASSYSLKAGDTEAFF

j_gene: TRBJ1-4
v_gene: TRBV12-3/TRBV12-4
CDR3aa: CASSLARLGEKLFF

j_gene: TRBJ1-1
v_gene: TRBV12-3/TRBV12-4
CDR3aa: CASRPDGVGGNTEAFF

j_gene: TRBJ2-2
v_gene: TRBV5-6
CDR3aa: CASSLANRRSTGELFF

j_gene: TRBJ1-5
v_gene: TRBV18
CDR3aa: CASSPGSEEPQHF

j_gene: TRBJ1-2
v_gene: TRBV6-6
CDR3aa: CASSSEGQGGWTF

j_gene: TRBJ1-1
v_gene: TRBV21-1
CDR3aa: CASTDRGRIPNTEAFF

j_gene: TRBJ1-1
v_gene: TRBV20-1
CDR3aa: CSARDLSLQLNTEAFF

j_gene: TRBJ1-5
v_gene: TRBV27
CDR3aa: CASSLSGQGRGQPQHF

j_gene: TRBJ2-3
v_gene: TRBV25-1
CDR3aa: CASSPTGSADTQYF

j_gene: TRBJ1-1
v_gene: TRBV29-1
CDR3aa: CSSREGLDTEAFF

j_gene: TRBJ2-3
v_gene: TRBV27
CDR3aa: CASSWAGRGDTQYF

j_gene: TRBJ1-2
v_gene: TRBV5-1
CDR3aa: CASSSQPGNRVPYGYTF

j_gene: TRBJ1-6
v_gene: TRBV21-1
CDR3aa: CASSNKPGRGSYNSPLHF

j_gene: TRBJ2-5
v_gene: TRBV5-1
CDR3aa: CASSGVRKDQETQYF

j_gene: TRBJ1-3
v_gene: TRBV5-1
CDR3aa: CASSAGAGNTIYF

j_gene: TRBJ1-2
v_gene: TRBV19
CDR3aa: CASRAGTGPLYGYTF

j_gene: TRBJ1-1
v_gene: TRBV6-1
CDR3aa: CASSVRQGPDTEAFF

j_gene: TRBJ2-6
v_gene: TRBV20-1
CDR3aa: CSARDSSGANVLTF

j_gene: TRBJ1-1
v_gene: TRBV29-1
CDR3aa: CSVGGRLNTEAFF

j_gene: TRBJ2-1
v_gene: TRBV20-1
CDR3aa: CSARPSGGAETYNEQFF

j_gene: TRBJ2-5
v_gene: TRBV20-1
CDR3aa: CSAVDRGGKETQYF

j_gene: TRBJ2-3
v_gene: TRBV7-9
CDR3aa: CASSLGLGDTQYF

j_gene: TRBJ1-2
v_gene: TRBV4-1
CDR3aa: CASSQVGRVVRGYTF